This TCR beta chain was sequenced in a study of shared clonotypes between healthy human individuals. This clone was counted once. Profiled with immunoSEQ multiplex PCR; TCRdb holds only in-frame clones, not every one. The sample holds over 850,000 clones, around three quarters seen once. The specimen was memory CD4+ T cells from PBMCs. Indicated subset: CD45RA-negative fraction. The sequence was obtained from a man between 18 and 29 years old in good health. Some clones in this sample may be carry-over from other donors' samples.

The CDR3: CASSLDAASNYGYTF. CDR3 bases: TGTGCCAGCAGTTTGGATGCAGCCTCTAACTATGGCTACACCTTC. V gene TRBV27 combines with J gene TRBJ1-2; D uncertain. V was trimmed by 3 bases and J by 0 bases, leaving 11 bases between them. The CDR3 extends over 15 amino acids. CDR1 is MNHEY, CDR2 SMNVEV, per germline (reference sequence).